Described below is a single T cell receptor beta chain sequence and its context. Its antigen is not known. A minimum of one pre-ART and two post-ART PBMC samples existed for each donor. Run at survey level, the immunoSEQ assay was version v3.0. Measured with immunoSEQ multiplex PCR; TCRdb has only the in-frame clones, and not every one. The sample holds 4,500 or so clones, 88% seen once. The sample belongs to a study of long-term antiretroviral therapy in people with HIV. Study in general: The oldest samples precede the 2015 immediate-ART recommendation by about a decade.

Findings and limits, study-wide: Dating from about 2004 to 2018, the blood was possibly obtained under older ART regimens. Clones showing expansion before ART dominated the repertoire at all time points.

There are 14 residues in the CDR3. Germline CDR1 LNHDA, CDR2 SQIVND (reference sequence). V lost 5 bases to trimming and J lost 10 bases, with 15 bases between them. The sequence came from a woman in her forties or fifties with HIV. The input for sequencing was unsorted PBMCs, taken 1.3 years after starting antiretroviral therapy. The chain uses TRBV19 and TRBJ1-6, with D possibly being TRBD1 (6 bases). The chain's CDR3 is CASSPQGPWSPLHF. In DNA, the CDR3 is TGTGCCAGTAGTCCACAGGGTCCCTGGTCACCCCTCCACTTT.